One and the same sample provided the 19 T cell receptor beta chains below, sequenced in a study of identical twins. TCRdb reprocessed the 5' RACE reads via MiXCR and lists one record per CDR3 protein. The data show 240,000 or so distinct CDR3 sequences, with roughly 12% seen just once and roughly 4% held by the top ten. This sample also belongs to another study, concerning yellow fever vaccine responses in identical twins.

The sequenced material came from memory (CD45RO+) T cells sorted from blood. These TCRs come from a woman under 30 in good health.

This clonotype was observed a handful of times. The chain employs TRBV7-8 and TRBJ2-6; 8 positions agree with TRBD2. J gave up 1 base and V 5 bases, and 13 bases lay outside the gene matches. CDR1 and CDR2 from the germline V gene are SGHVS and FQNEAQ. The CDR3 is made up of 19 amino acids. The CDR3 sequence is CASSPRGGAGGSGANVLTF. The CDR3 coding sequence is TGTGCCAGCAGCCCTAGAGGTGGGGCGGGAGGTTCTGGGGCCAACGTCCTGACTTTC.

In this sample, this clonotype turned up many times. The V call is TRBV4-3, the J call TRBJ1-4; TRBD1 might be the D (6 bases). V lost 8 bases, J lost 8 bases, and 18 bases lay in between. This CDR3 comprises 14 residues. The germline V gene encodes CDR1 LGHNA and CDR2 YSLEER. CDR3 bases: TGCGCCAGCTCACGAGGGGGGCCCCGGGAAAAACTGTTTTTT. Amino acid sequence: CASSRGGPREKLFF.

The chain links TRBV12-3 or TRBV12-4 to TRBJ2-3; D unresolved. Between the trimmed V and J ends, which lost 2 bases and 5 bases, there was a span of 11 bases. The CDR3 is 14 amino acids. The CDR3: CASSLTDMLDTQYF. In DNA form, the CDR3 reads TGTGCCAGCAGTTTAACGGATATGTTAGATACGCAGTATTTT.

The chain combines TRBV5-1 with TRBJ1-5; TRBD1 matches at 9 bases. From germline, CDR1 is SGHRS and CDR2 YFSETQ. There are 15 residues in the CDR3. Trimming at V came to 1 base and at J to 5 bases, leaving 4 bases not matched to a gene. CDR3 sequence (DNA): TGCGCCAGCAGCTTGACAGGGGGCTTTGATCAGCCCCAGCATTTT. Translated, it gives CASSLTGGFDQPQHF.

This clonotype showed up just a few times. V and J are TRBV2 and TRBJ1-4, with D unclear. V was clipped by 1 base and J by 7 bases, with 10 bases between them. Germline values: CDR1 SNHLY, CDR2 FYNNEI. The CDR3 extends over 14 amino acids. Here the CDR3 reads CASSEGGSGEKLFF. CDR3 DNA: TGTGCCAGCAGTGAAGGAGGGAGTGGTGAAAAACTGTTTTTT.

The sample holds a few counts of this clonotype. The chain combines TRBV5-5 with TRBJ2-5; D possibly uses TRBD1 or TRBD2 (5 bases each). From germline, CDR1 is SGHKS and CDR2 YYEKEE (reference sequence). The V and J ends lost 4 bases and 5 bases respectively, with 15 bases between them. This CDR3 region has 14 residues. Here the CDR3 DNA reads TGTGCCAGCAGCCCGGGACCAGGAGGCGAGACCCAGTACTTC. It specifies CASSPGPGGETQYF.

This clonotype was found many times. CDR3: CSAPDSGGAAYNEQFF. CDR3 DNA: TGCAGTGCTCCAGATAGCGGGGGGGCCGCCTACAATGAGCAGTTCTTC. The chain is built from TRBV20-1 and TRBJ2-1; 11 bases agree with TRBD2. CDR1 is DFQATT, CDR2 SNEGSKA, per germline (reference sequence). V lost 5 bases and J lost 2; bases outside the gene matches: 8. This CDR3 has 16 amino acids.

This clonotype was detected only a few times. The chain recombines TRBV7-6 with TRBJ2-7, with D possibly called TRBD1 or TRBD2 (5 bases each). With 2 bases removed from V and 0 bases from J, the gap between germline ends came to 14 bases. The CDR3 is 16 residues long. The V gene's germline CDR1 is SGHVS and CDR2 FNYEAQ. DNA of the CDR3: TGTGCCAGCAGCTTACGGGGCGGCAGGGACTCCTACGAGCAGTACTTC. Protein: CASSLRGGRDSYEQYF. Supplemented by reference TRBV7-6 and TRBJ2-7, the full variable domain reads GAGVSQSPRYKVTKRGQDVALRCDPISGHVSLYWYRQALGQGPEFLTYFNYEAQQDKSGLPNDRFSAERPEGSISTLTIQRTEQRDSAMYRCASSLRGGRDSYEQYFGPGTRLTVT.

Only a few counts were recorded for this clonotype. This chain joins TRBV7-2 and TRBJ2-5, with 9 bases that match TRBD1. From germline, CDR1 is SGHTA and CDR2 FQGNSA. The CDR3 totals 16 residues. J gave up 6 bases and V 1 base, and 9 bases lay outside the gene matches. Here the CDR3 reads CASSLGPGQGGQTQYF. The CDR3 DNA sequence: TGTGCCAGCAGCTTAGGACCGGGACAGGGCGGGCAGACCCAGTACTTC.

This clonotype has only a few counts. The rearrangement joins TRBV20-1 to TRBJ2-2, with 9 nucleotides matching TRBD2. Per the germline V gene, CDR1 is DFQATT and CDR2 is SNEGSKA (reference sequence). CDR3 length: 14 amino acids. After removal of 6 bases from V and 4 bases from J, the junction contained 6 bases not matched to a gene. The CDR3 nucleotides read TGCAGTGCCAATAGCGGGAGTGGCACCGGGGAGCTGTTTTTT. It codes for CSANSGSGTGELFF.

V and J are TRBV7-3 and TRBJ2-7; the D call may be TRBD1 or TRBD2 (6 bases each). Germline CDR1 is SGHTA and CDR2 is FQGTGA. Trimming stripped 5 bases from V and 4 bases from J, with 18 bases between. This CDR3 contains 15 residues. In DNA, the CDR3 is TGTGCCAGCAGCGCCTCCCCCGGGGGCGCTTACGAGCAGTACTTC. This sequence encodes CASSASPGGAYEQYF.

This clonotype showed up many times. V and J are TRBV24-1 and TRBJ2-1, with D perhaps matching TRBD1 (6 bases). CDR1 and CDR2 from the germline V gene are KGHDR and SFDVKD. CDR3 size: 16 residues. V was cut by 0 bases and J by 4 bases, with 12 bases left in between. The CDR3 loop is CATSDLNREGYNEQFF. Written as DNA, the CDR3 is TGTGCCACCAGTGATTTGAACAGGGAAGGATACAATGAGCAGTTCTTC.

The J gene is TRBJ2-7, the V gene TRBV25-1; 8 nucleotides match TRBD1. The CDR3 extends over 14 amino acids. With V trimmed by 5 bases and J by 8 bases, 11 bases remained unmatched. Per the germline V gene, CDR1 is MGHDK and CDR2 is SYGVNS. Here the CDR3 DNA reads TGTGCCAGCAGTTCCTCTGGAACAGGGGGAAAGCAGTACTTC. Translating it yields CASSSSGTGGKQYF.

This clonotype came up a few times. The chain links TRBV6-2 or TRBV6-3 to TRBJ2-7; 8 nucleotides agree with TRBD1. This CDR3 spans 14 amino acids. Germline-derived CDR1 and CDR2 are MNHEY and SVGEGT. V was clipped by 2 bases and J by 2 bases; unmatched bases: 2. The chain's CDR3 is CASSYRTGPYEQYF. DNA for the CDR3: TGTGCCAGCAGTTACCGGACAGGGCCCTACGAGCAGTACTTC.

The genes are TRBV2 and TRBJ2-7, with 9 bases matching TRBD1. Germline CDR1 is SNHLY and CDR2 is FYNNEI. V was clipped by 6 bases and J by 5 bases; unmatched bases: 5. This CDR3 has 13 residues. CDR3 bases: TGTGCCAGCAGGAAGGACAGGGGCAACGAGCAGTACTTC. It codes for CASRKDRGNEQYF.

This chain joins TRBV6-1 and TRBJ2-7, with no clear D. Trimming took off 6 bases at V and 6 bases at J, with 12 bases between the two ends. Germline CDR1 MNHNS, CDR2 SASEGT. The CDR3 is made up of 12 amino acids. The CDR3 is CASSLLRAEQYF. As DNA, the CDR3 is TGTGCCAGCAGCCTTCTCAGAGCCGAGCAGTACTTC.

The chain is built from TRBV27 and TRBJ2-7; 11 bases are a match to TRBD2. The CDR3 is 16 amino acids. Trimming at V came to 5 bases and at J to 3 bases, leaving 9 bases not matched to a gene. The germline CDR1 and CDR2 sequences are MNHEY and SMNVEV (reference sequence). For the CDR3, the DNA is TGTGCCAGCAGTCCCCTAACTAGCGGGGGAGGCTACGAGCAGTACTTC. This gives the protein CASSPLTSGGGYEQYF.

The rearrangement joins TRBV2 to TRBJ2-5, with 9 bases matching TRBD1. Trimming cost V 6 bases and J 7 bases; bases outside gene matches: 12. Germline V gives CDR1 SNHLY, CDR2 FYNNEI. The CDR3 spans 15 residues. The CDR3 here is CASRPGTGSPGTQYF. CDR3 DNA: TGTGCCAGCAGACCCGGGACAGGGTCCCCCGGGACCCAGTACTTC.

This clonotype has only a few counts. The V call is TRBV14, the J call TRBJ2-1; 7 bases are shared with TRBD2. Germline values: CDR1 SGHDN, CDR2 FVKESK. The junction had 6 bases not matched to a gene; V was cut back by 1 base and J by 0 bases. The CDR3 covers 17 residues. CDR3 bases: TGTGCCAGCAGCCAAGGCCTCGGGAGGAGCTCCTACAATGAGCAGTTCTTC. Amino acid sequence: CASSQGLGRSSYNEQFF.